Listed below are T cell receptor beta chains from one sample, sequenced in a study of early T cells in non-severe SARS-CoV-2 infection. TCRdb passed the 5' RACE reads through MiXCR, listing each CDR3 protein once. The sample contains 100,000 or so distinct CDR3 sequences, roughly 17% of which appear only once. The starting material was whole blood, obtained at baseline. These receptors all stem from an adult who was a healthcare worker with PCR-confirmed SARS-CoV-2 infection or an uninfected control (not recorded which). CDR3s include the opening cysteine and the closing phenylalanine or tryptophan. Each record gives: J gene, CDR3 length, D gene, V gene, clone size, CDR3 DNA, CDR3 protein. D genes are given only for firm matches. Size is omitted from some rows. Given values are once, few, many or a class for expanded clones.

j_call: TRBJ2-2
cdr3_length: 18
d_call: TRBD1
v_call: TRBV5-1
clone_size: .
cdr3_nt: TGCGCCAGCAGCGCAACGACAGGGGGCGTTGGATACACCGGGGAGCTGTTTTTT
cdr3_aa: CASSATTGGVGYTGELFF

j_call: TRBJ2-7
cdr3_length: 17
d_call: TRBD1
v_call: TRBV18
clone_size: few
cdr3_nt: TGTGCCAGCTCACCCCGCGGACAGGGGGCGAGGTATGGCGAGCAGTACTTC
cdr3_aa: CASSPRGQGARYGEQYF

j_call: TRBJ2-3
cdr3_length: 13
d_call: .
v_call: TRBV10-3
clone_size: few
cdr3_nt: TGTGCCATCACTCGCGGCTACACAGATACGCAGTATTTT
cdr3_aa: CAITRGYTDTQYF

j_call: TRBJ2-3
cdr3_length: 13
d_call: .
v_call: TRBV7-3
clone_size: few
cdr3_nt: TGTGCCAGCAGCTCTACACTTGTGGATACGCAGTATTTT
cdr3_aa: CASSSTLVDTQYF

j_call: TRBJ2-2
cdr3_length: 16
d_call: TRBD2
v_call: TRBV7-2
clone_size: .
cdr3_nt: TGTGCCAGCAGCTTAGTCGGACTAGTGAACACCGGGGAGCTGTTTTTT
cdr3_aa: CASSLVGLVNTGELFF

j_call: TRBJ2-7
cdr3_length: 19
d_call: TRBD2
v_call: TRBV7-2
clone_size: few
cdr3_nt: TGTGCCAGCAGCTATCGGGAGCGGGAGAGGGACGGGACGTACTACGAGCAGTACTTC
cdr3_aa: CASSYRERERDGTYYEQYF

j_call: TRBJ1-4
cdr3_length: 15
d_call: .
v_call: TRBV5-1
clone_size: .
cdr3_nt: TGCGCCAGCAGCCCAAACCTAATGGGCAATGAAAAACTGTTTTTT
cdr3_aa: CASSPNLMGNEKLFF

j_call: TRBJ2-2
cdr3_length: 13
d_call: .
v_call: TRBV7-9
clone_size: .
cdr3_nt: TGTGCCAGCAGCTCGGGACTGCCCGGGGAGCTGTTTTTT
cdr3_aa: CASSSGLPGELFF

j_call: TRBJ2-3
cdr3_length: 12
d_call: .
v_call: TRBV7-6
clone_size: many
cdr3_nt: TGTGCCAGCAGCTTAAGCCCATATACGCAGTATTTT
cdr3_aa: CASSLSPYTQYF

j_call: TRBJ2-7
cdr3_length: 15
d_call: .
v_call: TRBV19
clone_size: many
cdr3_nt: TGTGCCAGTAGTCCACTCCGGGGGAGCTCCTACGAGCAGTACTTC
cdr3_aa: CASSPLRGSSYEQYF

j_call: TRBJ1-3
cdr3_length: 13
d_call: TRBD1
v_call: TRBV29-1
clone_size: many
cdr3_nt: TGCAGCGCCTACCGGACAGGAGGAAACACCATATATTTT
cdr3_aa: CSAYRTGGNTIYF

j_call: TRBJ2-7
cdr3_length: 15
d_call: TRBD2
v_call: TRBV6-5
clone_size: many
cdr3_nt: TGTGCCAGCAGTTTAGGTCCTAGCGGGAGCTACGAGCAGTACTTC
cdr3_aa: CASSLGPSGSYEQYF

j_call: TRBJ1-6
cdr3_length: 15
d_call: .
v_call: TRBV12-3/TRBV12-4
clone_size: .
cdr3_nt: TGTGCCAGCAGTTTGGGGAGCTCCTATAATTCACCCCTCCACTTT
cdr3_aa: CASSLGSSYNSPLHF

j_call: TRBJ2-5
cdr3_length: 15
d_call: TRBD1
v_call: TRBV3-1
clone_size: .
cdr3_nt: TGTGCCACCAGCCGAGGACAGGGGGTTCGGGAGACCCAGTACTTC
cdr3_aa: CATSRGQGVRETQYF

j_call: TRBJ2-7
cdr3_length: 13
d_call: .
v_call: TRBV25-1
clone_size: few
cdr3_nt: TGTGCCACCAAACCCGCAAATCGCTACGAGCAGTACTTC
cdr3_aa: CATKPANRYEQYF

j_call: TRBJ1-3
cdr3_length: 15
d_call: .
v_call: TRBV28
clone_size: many
cdr3_nt: TGTGCCAGCAGTTTCGGGGCAAGCTCTGGAAACACCATATATTTT
cdr3_aa: CASSFGASSGNTIYF

j_call: TRBJ1-1
cdr3_length: 13
d_call: .
v_call: TRBV10-3
clone_size: .
cdr3_nt: TGTGCCATCAGTGACCCAGGGCGTTCTGAAGCTTTCTTT
cdr3_aa: CAISDPGRSEAFF

j_call: TRBJ2-7
cdr3_length: 14
d_call: .
v_call: TRBV20-1
clone_size: .
cdr3_nt: TGCAGTGCTAGCGCGACAGAAAAATCCTACGAGCAGTACTTC
cdr3_aa: CSASATEKSYEQYF

j_call: TRBJ1-5
cdr3_length: 13
d_call: .
v_call: TRBV15
clone_size: few
cdr3_nt: TGTGCCACCAGCAGAGATGTTAATCAGCCCCAGCATTTT
cdr3_aa: CATSRDVNQPQHF

j_call: TRBJ1-2
cdr3_length: 17
d_call: TRBD1
v_call: TRBV6-2/TRBV6-3
clone_size: .
cdr3_nt: TGTGCCAGCAGTTACTCGATGATACGGACAGGGCTCTATGGCTACACCTTC
cdr3_aa: CASSYSMIRTGLYGYTF

j_call: TRBJ2-1
cdr3_length: 15
d_call: TRBD2
v_call: TRBV2
clone_size: .
cdr3_nt: TGTGCCAGCAGCGAGACTAGCGGGAGATACAATGAGCAGTTCTTC
cdr3_aa: CASSETSGRYNEQFF

j_call: TRBJ1-4
cdr3_length: 13
d_call: TRBD1
v_call: TRBV4-1
clone_size: few
cdr3_nt: TGCGCCAGCAGCCAGAACAGGGGGGAAAAACTGTTTTTT
cdr3_aa: CASSQNRGEKLFF

j_call: TRBJ2-1
cdr3_length: 15
d_call: TRBD2
v_call: TRBV9
clone_size: few
cdr3_nt: TGTGCCAGCAGCGTGGGCGGGAGGGCCTCTAATGAGCAGTTCTTC
cdr3_aa: CASSVGGRASNEQFF

j_call: TRBJ1-2
cdr3_length: 15
d_call: .
v_call: TRBV5-6
clone_size: few
cdr3_nt: TGTGCCAGCAGCTTGACCGCTCTGAGAAAGTATGGCTACACCTTC
cdr3_aa: CASSLTALRKYGYTF

j_call: TRBJ2-2
cdr3_length: 14
d_call: .
v_call: TRBV24-1
clone_size: few
cdr3_nt: TGTGCCACCAGTGATTTTCGGGACACCGGGGAGCTGTTTTTT
cdr3_aa: CATSDFRDTGELFF

j_call: TRBJ2-7
cdr3_length: 13
d_call: .
v_call: TRBV20-1
clone_size: .
cdr3_nt: TGCAGTGCTAGAGTTCGCCTTTCCTACGAGCAGTACTTC
cdr3_aa: CSARVRLSYEQYF

j_call: TRBJ2-7
cdr3_length: 15
d_call: TRBD2
v_call: TRBV4-3
clone_size: .
cdr3_nt: TGCGCCAGCAGCCAAGATTGGCGGGAGGCCGGCGAGCAGTACTTC
cdr3_aa: CASSQDWREAGEQYF

j_call: TRBJ2-4
cdr3_length: 12
d_call: .
v_call: TRBV12-3/TRBV12-4
clone_size: many
cdr3_nt: TGTGCCAGCAGTCGCGACAGGAACATTCAGTACTTC
cdr3_aa: CASSRDRNIQYF

j_call: TRBJ2-2
cdr3_length: 13
d_call: .
v_call: TRBV14
clone_size: many
cdr3_nt: TGTGCCAGCAGCCAATCCCCCACCGGGGAGCTGTTTTTT
cdr3_aa: CASSQSPTGELFF

j_call: TRBJ2-1
cdr3_length: 16
d_call: .
v_call: TRBV7-9
clone_size: .
cdr3_nt: TGTGCCAGCAGCTTAACGGGGAGAACCTCCTACAATGAGCAGTTCTTC
cdr3_aa: CASSLTGRTSYNEQFF

j_call: TRBJ2-2
cdr3_length: 15
d_call: TRBD2
v_call: TRBV20-1
clone_size: once
cdr3_nt: TGCAGTGCTAGAGCAGCGGGAGGGCCCACCGGGGAGCTGTTTTTT
cdr3_aa: CSARAAGGPTGELFF

j_call: TRBJ1-5
cdr3_length: 14
d_call: TRBD1
v_call: TRBV12-3/TRBV12-4
clone_size: many
cdr3_nt: TGTGCCAGCAGGAAGACAGGGGGAGGTCAGCCCCAGCATTTT
cdr3_aa: CASRKTGGGQPQHF

j_call: TRBJ1-1
cdr3_length: 15
d_call: .
v_call: TRBV5-1
clone_size: few
cdr3_nt: TGCGCCAGCAGCTCAGGGACGAGGATGAACACTGAAGCTTTCTTT
cdr3_aa: CASSSGTRMNTEAFF

j_call: TRBJ2-4
cdr3_length: 16
d_call: TRBD1
v_call: TRBV28
clone_size: .
cdr3_nt: TGTGCCAGCAGTCCGACCGTGACAGGGGGCTATGGCATTCAGTACTTC
cdr3_aa: CASSPTVTGGYGIQYF

j_call: TRBJ2-2
cdr3_length: 17
d_call: .
v_call: TRBV4-2
clone_size: few
cdr3_nt: TGTGCCAGCAGCCAAGGGCTGACAGTTTCCCACACCGGGGAGCTGTTTTTT
cdr3_aa: CASSQGLTVSHTGELFF

j_call: TRBJ2-5
cdr3_length: 18
d_call: TRBD2
v_call: TRBV10-3
clone_size: .
cdr3_nt: TGTGCCACCCAACAGGGAAGGCTAGCGGGAGGGCCGTGGGAGACCCAGTACTTC
cdr3_aa: CATQQGRLAGGPWETQYF

j_call: TRBJ1-1
cdr3_length: 15
d_call: .
v_call: TRBV6-5
clone_size: once
cdr3_nt: TGTGCCAGCAGTCCCCTCTCAGACGTGAACACTGAAGCTTTCTTT
cdr3_aa: CASSPLSDVNTEAFF

j_call: TRBJ2-3
cdr3_length: 12
d_call: .
v_call: TRBV28
clone_size: few
cdr3_nt: TGTGCCAGCAGTCCCTGGTCAGATACGCAGTATTTT
cdr3_aa: CASSPWSDTQYF

j_call: TRBJ2-1
cdr3_length: 16
d_call: .
v_call: TRBV7-2
clone_size: few
cdr3_nt: TGTGCCAGCAGCCTACCTAGGGGGTCGTCCTACAATGAGCAGTTCTTC
cdr3_aa: CASSLPRGSSYNEQFF

j_call: TRBJ1-4
cdr3_length: 16
d_call: .
v_call: TRBV2
clone_size: few
cdr3_nt: TGTGCCAGCAGTGAATCAGTCGGGCCGGTTAATGAAAAACTGTTTTTT
cdr3_aa: CASSESVGPVNEKLFF

j_call: TRBJ1-2
cdr3_length: 12
d_call: .
v_call: TRBV12-3/TRBV12-4
clone_size: .
cdr3_nt: TGTGCCACCGGCGCAGCACGCTATGGCTACACCTTC
cdr3_aa: CATGAARYGYTF

j_call: TRBJ2-7
cdr3_length: 16
d_call: TRBD1
v_call: TRBV28
clone_size: .
cdr3_nt: TGTGCCAGCAGTTCAACCCCGGGACAGGGGGCCTACGAGCAGTACTTC
cdr3_aa: CASSSTPGQGAYEQYF

j_call: TRBJ1-1
cdr3_length: 13
d_call: .
v_call: TRBV5-1
clone_size: few
cdr3_nt: TGCGCCAGCAGCCAAGACGTGGGGACTGAAGCTTTCTTT
cdr3_aa: CASSQDVGTEAFF

j_call: TRBJ2-3
cdr3_length: 16
d_call: .
v_call: TRBV21-1
clone_size: .
cdr3_nt: TGTGCCAGCAGCAAAGCGCTTTCGGCTCTCGCGGATACGCAGTATTTT
cdr3_aa: CASSKALSALADTQYF

j_call: TRBJ2-1
cdr3_length: 16
d_call: TRBD1
v_call: TRBV24-1
clone_size: .
cdr3_nt: TGTGCCACCAGTGATCCTTCCCGGGACAGCTACAATGAGCAGTTCTTC
cdr3_aa: CATSDPSRDSYNEQFF

j_call: TRBJ2-3
cdr3_length: 15
d_call: TRBD1
v_call: TRBV4-2
clone_size: .
cdr3_nt: TGTGCCAGCAGCACGGGACAGGGGTTCCCAGATACGCAGTATTTT
cdr3_aa: CASSTGQGFPDTQYF

j_call: TRBJ2-2
cdr3_length: 16
d_call: .
v_call: TRBV11-2
clone_size: .
cdr3_nt: TGTGCCAGCAGCTCTCCTAGGGCGACCGAACACCGGGAGCTGTTTTTT
cdr3_aa: CASSSPRATEHRELFF